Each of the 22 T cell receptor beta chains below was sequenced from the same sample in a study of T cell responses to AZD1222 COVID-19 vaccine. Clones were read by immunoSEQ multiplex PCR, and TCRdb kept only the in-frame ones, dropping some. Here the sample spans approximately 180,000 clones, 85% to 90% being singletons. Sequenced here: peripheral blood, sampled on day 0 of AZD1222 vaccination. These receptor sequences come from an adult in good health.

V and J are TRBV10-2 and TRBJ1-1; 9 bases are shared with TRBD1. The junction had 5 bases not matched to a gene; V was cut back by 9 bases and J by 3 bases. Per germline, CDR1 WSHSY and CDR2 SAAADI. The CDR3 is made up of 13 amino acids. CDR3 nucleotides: TGCGCCAGTTTACAGGGGGCGGACACTGAAGCTTTCTTT. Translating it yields CASLQGADTEAFF.

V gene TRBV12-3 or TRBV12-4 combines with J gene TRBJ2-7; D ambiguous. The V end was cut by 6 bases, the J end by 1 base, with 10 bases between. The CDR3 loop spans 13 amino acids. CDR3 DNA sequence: TGTGCCAGCAGCGATGACTCATCCTACGAGCAGTACTTC. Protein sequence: CASSDDSSYEQYF.

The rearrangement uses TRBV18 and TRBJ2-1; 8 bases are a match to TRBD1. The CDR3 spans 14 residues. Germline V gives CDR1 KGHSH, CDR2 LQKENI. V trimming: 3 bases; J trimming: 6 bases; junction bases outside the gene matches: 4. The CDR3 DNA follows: TGTGCCAGCTCACCGACAGGGGCCCGCAATGAGCAGTTCTTC. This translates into CASSPTGARNEQFF.

CDR3 in amino acids: CASSLARGPPDTQYF. The CDR3 DNA follows: TGTGCCAGCAGCTTGGCACGGGGCCCACCGGATACGCAGTATTTT. The V and J genes are TRBV5-6 and TRBJ2-3; the D gene could be TRBD1 or TRBD2 (5 bases each). The CDR3 consists of 15 residues. V was clipped by 0 bases and J by 6 bases, with 14 bases between them. From germline, CDR1 is SGHDT and CDR2 YYEEEE.

This CDR3 reads CASTVRGGNQPQHF. In DNA, the CDR3 is TGTGCCAGCACCGTGCGGGGGGGCAATCAGCCCCAGCATTTT. The genes are TRBV28 and TRBJ1-5, with D possibly matching TRBD1 (5 bases). This CDR3 is built from 14 residues. Germline CDR1 reads MDHEN; CDR2 reads SYDVKM. V lost 7 bases and J 2 bases, leaving 12 bases between the germline ends.

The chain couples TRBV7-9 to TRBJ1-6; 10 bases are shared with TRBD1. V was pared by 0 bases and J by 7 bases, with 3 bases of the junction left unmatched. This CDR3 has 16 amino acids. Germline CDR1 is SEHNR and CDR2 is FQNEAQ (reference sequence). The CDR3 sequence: CASSLASTGGNSPLHF. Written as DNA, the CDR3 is TGTGCCAGCAGCTTAGCGTCGACAGGGGGCAATTCACCCCTCCACTTT.

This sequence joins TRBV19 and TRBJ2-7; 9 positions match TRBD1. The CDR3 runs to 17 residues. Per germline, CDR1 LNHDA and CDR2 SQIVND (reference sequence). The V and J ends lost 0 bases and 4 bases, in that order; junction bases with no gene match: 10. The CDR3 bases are TGTGCCAGTAGTATAGACTCCGGGACAGGGATGGGGTACGAGCAGTACTTC. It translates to CASSIDSGTGMGYEQYF.

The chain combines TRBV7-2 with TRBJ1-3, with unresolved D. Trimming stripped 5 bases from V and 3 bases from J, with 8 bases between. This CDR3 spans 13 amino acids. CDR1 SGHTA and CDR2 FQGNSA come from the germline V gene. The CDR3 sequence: CASSLNGGNTIYF. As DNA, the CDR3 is TGTGCCAGCAGCCTCAATGGTGGAAACACCATATATTTT.

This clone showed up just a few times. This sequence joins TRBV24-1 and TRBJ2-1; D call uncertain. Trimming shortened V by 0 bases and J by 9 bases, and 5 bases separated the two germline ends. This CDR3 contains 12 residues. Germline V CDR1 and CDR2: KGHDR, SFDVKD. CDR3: CATSDLPGEQFF. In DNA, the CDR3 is TGTGCCACCAGTGATTTGCCGGGTGAGCAGTTCTTC.

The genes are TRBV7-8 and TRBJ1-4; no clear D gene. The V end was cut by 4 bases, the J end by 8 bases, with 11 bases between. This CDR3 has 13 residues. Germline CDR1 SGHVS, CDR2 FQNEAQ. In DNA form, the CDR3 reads TGTGCCAGCAGCTCCAGACTCGGGGAAAAACTGTTTTTT. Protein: CASSSRLGEKLFF.

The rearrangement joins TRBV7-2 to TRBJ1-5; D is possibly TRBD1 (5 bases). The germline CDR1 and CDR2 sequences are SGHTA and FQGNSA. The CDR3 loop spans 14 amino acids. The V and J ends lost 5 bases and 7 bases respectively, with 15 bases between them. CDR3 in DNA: TGTGCCAGCAGCCTCACTCTACGGGGGCAGCCCCAGCATTTT. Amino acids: CASSLTLRGQPQHF. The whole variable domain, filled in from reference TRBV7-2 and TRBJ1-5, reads GAGVSQSPSNKVTEKGKDVELRCDPISGHTALYWYRQSLGQGLEFLIYFQGNSAPDKSGLPSDRFSAERTGGSVSTLTIQRTQQEDSAVYLCASSLTLRGQPQHFGDGTRLSIL.

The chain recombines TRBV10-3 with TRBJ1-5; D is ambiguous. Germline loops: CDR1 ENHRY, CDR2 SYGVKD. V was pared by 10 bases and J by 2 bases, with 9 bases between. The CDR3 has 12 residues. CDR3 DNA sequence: TGTGCCAAAGCGTGGGGCAATCAGCCCCAGCATTTT. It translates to CAKAWGNQPQHF.

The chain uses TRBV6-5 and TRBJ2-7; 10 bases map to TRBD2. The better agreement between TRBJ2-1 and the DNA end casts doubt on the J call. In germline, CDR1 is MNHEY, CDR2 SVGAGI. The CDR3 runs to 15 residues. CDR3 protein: CASRPGLATYNEQFF. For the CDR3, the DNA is TGTGCCAGCAGGCCGGGACTAGCGACCTACAATGAGCAGTTCTTC.

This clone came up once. CDR3 amino acids: CASSTGTGPQPQHF. CDR3 DNA: TGTGCCAGCTCGACCGGGACAGGACCTCAGCCCCAGCATTTT. The chain recombines TRBV18 with TRBJ1-5; TRBD1 matches 8 bases. J lost 6 bases, V lost 6 bases, and 7 bases had no gene match. Germline CDR1 reads KGHSH; CDR2 reads LQKENI. This CDR3 has 14 residues.

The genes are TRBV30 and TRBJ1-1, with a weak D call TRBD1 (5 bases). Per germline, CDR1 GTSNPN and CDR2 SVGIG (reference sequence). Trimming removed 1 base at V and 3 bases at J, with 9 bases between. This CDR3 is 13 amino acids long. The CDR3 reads CAWSALGDTEAFF. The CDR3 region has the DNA TGTGCCTGGAGTGCCCTAGGGGACACTGAAGCTTTCTTT.

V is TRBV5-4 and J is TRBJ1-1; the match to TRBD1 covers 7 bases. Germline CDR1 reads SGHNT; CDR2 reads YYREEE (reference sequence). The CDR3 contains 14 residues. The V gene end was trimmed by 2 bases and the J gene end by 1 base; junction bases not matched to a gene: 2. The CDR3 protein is CASSLGQANTEAFF. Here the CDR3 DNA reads TGTGCCAGCAGCTTAGGACAGGCGAACACTGAAGCTTTCTTT.

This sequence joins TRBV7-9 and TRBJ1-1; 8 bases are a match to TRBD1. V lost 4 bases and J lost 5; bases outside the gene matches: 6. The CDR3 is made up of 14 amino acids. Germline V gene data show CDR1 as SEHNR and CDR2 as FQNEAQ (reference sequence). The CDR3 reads CASSYGQGGTEAFF. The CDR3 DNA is TGTGCCAGCAGCTATGGACAGGGCGGAACTGAAGCTTTCTTT.

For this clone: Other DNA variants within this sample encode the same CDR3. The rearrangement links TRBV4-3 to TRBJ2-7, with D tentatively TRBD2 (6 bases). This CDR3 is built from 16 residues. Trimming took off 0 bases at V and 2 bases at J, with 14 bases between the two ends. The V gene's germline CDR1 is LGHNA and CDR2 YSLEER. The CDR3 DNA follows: TGCGCCAGCAGCCAAGATTCGCGGGGAGGCACCTACGAGCAGTACTTC. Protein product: CASSQDSRGGTYEQYF.

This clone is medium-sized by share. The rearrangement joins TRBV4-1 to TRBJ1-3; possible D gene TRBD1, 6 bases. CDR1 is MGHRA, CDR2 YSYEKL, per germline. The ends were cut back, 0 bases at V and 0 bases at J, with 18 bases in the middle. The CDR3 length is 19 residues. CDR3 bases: TGCGCCAGCAGCCAAGATTATATAGTGGGGGCGGGCTCTGGAAACACCATATATTTT. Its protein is CASSQDYIVGAGSGNTIYF.

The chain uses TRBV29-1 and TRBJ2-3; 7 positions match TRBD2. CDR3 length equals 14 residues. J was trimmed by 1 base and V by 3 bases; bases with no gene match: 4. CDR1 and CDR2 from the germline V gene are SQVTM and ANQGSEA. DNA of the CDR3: TGCAGCGTTGAGGCTAGCGGACGCACAGATACGCAGTATTTT. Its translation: CSVEASGRTDTQYF.

The CDR3 sequence: CASSYSGGNEQPQHF. CDR3 coding DNA: TGTGCCAGCAGTTACTCGGGGGGGAACGAGCAGCCCCAGCATTTT. This chain joins TRBV6-5 and TRBJ1-5; D perhaps matches TRBD1 (5 bases). V lost 0 bases and J 7 bases, leaving 13 bases between the germline ends. Germline V gene data show CDR1 as MNHEY and CDR2 as SVGAGI. The CDR3 has 15 residues.

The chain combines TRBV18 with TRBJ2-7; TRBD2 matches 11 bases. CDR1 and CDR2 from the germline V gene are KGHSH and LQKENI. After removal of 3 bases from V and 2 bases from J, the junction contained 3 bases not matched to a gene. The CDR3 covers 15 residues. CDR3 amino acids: CASSPAGLAAYEQYF. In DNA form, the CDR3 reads TGTGCCAGCTCACCGGCGGGACTAGCGGCCTACGAGCAGTACTTC.